The 24 T cell receptor beta chains listed next were all sequenced from one sample in a study of shared clonotypes between healthy human individuals. Repertoires were generated with immunoSEQ multiplex PCR, while TCRdb's copy carries only in-frame clones and drops some. The data show about 2.4 million clones, roughly 93% seen once. Sequencing was done on a sample of naive CD4+ T cells from PBMCs. The subset: CD45RA+ positively selected. The receptors were gathered from a young man in good health. Some clones in this sample may be carry-over from other donors' samples.

The rearrangement joins TRBV4-1 to TRBJ2-2; a weak D match, TRBD2 (6 bases). Trimming took 0 bases from V and 3 from J, leaving 11 bases between them. The CDR3 runs 16 residues. CDR1 and CDR2 from the germline V gene are MGHRA and YSYEKL. CDR3 amino acids: CASSQEGGVYTGELFF. The DNA for the CDR3 is TGCGCCAGCAGCCAAGAGGGCGGGGTTTACACCGGGGAGCTGTTTTTT.

This chain joins TRBV5-1 and TRBJ2-3, with 8 bases matching TRBD1. Germline values: CDR1 SGHRS, CDR2 YFSETQ. The junction had 5 bases not matched to a gene; V was cut back by 0 bases and J by 2 bases. The CDR3 is 16 amino acids. For the CDR3, the DNA is TGCGCCAGCAGCTTGGGACAGGGGTCCCCCACAGATACGCAGTATTTT. Amino acid sequence: CASSLGQGSPTDTQYF.

This sequence joins TRBV6-6 and TRBJ1-1; 10 bases line up with TRBD1. CDR3 length: 14 residues. With V trimmed by 5 bases and J by 8 bases, 8 bases remained unmatched. Germline assignment: CDR1 MNHNY and CDR2 SVGAGI (reference sequence). The chain's CDR3 is CASSPDRGRVEAFF. CDR3 nucleotide sequence: TGTGCCAGCAGTCCAGACAGGGGGCGCGTGGAAGCTTTCTTT.

This clone was found a few times. The chain is built from TRBV6-1 and TRBJ1-5; no reliable D call. Germline lookup yields CDR1 MNHNS and CDR2 SASEGT. V lost 3 bases, J lost 6 bases, and 15 bases lay in between. The length of the CDR3 is 15 residues. CDR3 in amino acids: CASSDQSLGSQPQHF. The CDR3 DNA sequence: TGTGCCAGCAGTGATCAATCCCTCGGCAGTCAGCCCCAGCATTTT.

This chain links TRBV29-1 with TRBJ2-1; TRBD2 matches 10 bases. Germline assignment: CDR1 SQVTM and CDR2 ANQGSEA. V shed 6 bases and J 6 bases; nucleotides not matched to a gene: 8. CDR3 length: 14 amino acids. CDR3 sequence (DNA): TGCAGCGTATTACAGCGGGAGGGCCGCAATGAGCAGTTCTTC. Amino acids: CSVLQREGRNEQFF.

The J gene is TRBJ2-1, the V gene TRBV13; 9 bases agree with TRBD2. J gave up 15 bases and V 4 bases, and 13 bases lay outside the gene matches. The germline gives CDR1 PRHDT, CDR2 FYEKMQ (reference sequence). This CDR3 region has 14 residues. CDR3 sequence: CASSSAGGPLYVFF. CDR3 bases: TGTGCCAGCAGCTCAGCGGGAGGCCCATTGTACGTGTTCTTC.

The chain couples TRBV6-1 to TRBJ1-5; no firm D call. Trimming left V 6 bases short and J 5 bases short, with 14 bases between. The CDR3 runs 14 residues. The V gene's germline CDR1 is MNHNS and CDR2 SASEGT. The CDR3 loop reads CASSSDGTYQPQHF. The CDR3, as DNA: TGTGCCAGCAGCTCGGACGGAACCTATCAGCCCCAGCATTTT.

As to this clone: The sample contains more than one DNA sequence encoding this CDR3. The chain is built from TRBV2 and TRBJ2-4; D tentatively reads TRBD1 or TRBD2 (6 bases each). The V and J ends lost 6 bases and 0 bases respectively, with 15 bases between them. The germline gives CDR1 SNHLY, CDR2 FYNNEI. The CDR3 loop spans 16 amino acids. The CDR3 DNA reads as TGTGCCAGCAGGGCGGGACACCAGAAAGCCAAAAACATTCAGTACTTC. It encodes CASRAGHQKAKNIQYF. The variable domain in full, completed from reference TRBV2 and TRBJ2-4, reads EPEVTQTPSHQVTQMGQEVILRCVPISNHLYFYWYRQILGQKVEFLVSFYNNEISEKSEIFDDQFSVERPDGSNFTLKIRSTKLEDSAMYFCASRAGHQKAKNIQYFGAGTRLSVL.

The chain combines TRBV11-2 with TRBJ2-7; TRBD1 is a possible D gene (6 bases). The CDR3 extends over 16 amino acids. Germline V gene sequence: CDR1 SGHAT, CDR2 FQNNGV. The V gene lost 0 bases and the J gene lost 4 bases, with 16 bases spanning the gap. Here the CDR3 DNA reads TGTGCCAGCAGCTTAGATCGGACGCCAGGGGCATACGAGCAGTACTTC. The encoded protein is CASSLDRTPGAYEQYF. Based on the CDR3 plus reference TRBV11-2 and TRBJ2-7, the full variable domain is EAGVAQSPRYKIIEKRQSVAFWCNPISGHATLYWYQQILGQGPKLLIQFQNNGVVDDSQLPKDRFSAERLKGVDSTLKIQPAKLEDSAVYLCASSLDRTPGAYEQYFGPGTRLTVT.

The chain links TRBV5-4 to TRBJ2-7; D not resolved. V was cut by 4 bases and J by 6 bases, with 17 bases left in between. The germline CDR1 and CDR2 sequences are SGHNT and YYREEE (reference sequence). CDR3 length equals 14 residues. CDR3 coding DNA: TGTGCCAGCAGCCCTTTGGACGGGCCCGGCGAGCAGTACTTC. It translates to CASSPLDGPGEQYF.

The chain carries TRBV5-5 and TRBJ2-7; no clear D. Germline V gene lookup returns CDR1 SGHKS and CDR2 YYEKEE (reference sequence). The CDR3 loop spans 14 amino acids. Between the trimmed V and J ends, which lost 3 bases and 3 bases, there was a span of 13 bases. CDR3 in amino acids: CASSWGGQHYEQYF. In DNA, the CDR3 is TGTGCCAGCAGCTGGGGTGGGCAGCACTACGAGCAGTACTTC.

On this clone: Other DNA sequences in the same sample also yield this CDR3. This chain connects TRBV18 to TRBJ2-1; D is uncertain. CDR3 size: 11 residues. V dropped 2 bases and J dropped 8 bases, with 4 bases sitting between them. CDR1 is KGHSH and CDR2 is LQKENI in the germline V gene. This CDR3 reads CASSPFDEQFF. The CDR3 coding sequence is TGTGCCAGCTCACCATTCGATGAGCAGTTCTTC.

V and J are TRBV29-1 and TRBJ1-4; 7 bases are a match to TRBD1. The V and J ends lost 6 bases and 1 base, in that order; junction bases with no gene match: 17. The CDR3 runs to 18 residues. CDR1 SQVTM and CDR2 ANQGSEA come from the germline V gene. The CDR3 DNA reads as TGCAGCGTCGTTCACAGACAGGGAGGAAGAGAAACTAATGAAAAACTGTTTTTT. Protein: CSVVHRQGGRETNEKLFF.

This clone was detected a few times. The chain carries TRBV28 and TRBJ2-5; D unresolved. Germline V CDR1 and CDR2: MDHEN, SYDVKM. This CDR3 is built from 12 residues. Trimming cost V 5 bases and J 0 bases, with 4 bases left between them. The CDR3 DNA sequence: TGTGCCAGCAGTAGGTACCAAGAGACCCAGTACTTC. It translates to CASSRYQETQYF. Together with reference TRBV28 and TRBJ2-5, the CDR3 gives the full variable domain: DVKVTQSSRYLVKRTGEKVFLECVQDMDHENMFWYRQDPGLGLRLIYFSYDVKMKEKGDIPEGYSVSREKKERFSLILESASTNQTSMYLCASSRYQETQYFGPGTRLLVL.

The chain is built from TRBV7-8 and TRBJ1-1; D not certain. Germline values: CDR1 SGHVS, CDR2 FQNEAQ. With 5 bases removed from V and 11 bases from J, the gap between germline ends came to 21 bases. The CDR3 covers 14 residues. CDR3 residues: CASSPRWKEAEAFF. In nucleotides, the CDR3 is TGTGCCAGCAGCCCTAGATGGAAGGAGGCAGAGGCTTTCTTT.

Worth noting for this clone: Other DNA sequences in this specimen translate into the identical CDR3. The J gene is TRBJ1-3, the V gene TRBV5-4; D gene uncertain. V shed 1 base and J shed 0 bases, with 5 bases lying between them. CDR1 is SGHNT and CDR2 is YYREEE in the germline V gene (reference sequence). This CDR3 is built from 14 residues. This CDR3 reads CASSLRSSGNTIYF. The CDR3, as DNA: TGTGCCAGCAGCTTGCGGAGCTCTGGAAACACCATATATTTT.

The table lists this clone with a count of one. The CDR3 loop reads CASSSDLPPYEQYF. CDR3 nucleotide sequence: TGTGCCAGCAGCTCCGATTTACCCCCCTACGAGCAGTACTTC. The chain combines TRBV7-2 with TRBJ2-7; D uncertain. V lost 4 bases to trimming and J lost 2 bases, with 12 bases between them. The CDR3 loop spans 14 amino acids. Germline values: CDR1 SGHTA, CDR2 FQGNSA.

This clone was seen a handful of times. The chain has TRBV28 and TRBJ1-1; no firm D call. Deletions cut 6 bases from V and 6 bases from J, with 11 bases between. Germline CDR1 is MDHEN and CDR2 is SYDVKM. This CDR3 has 12 residues. The CDR3 nucleotides are TGTGCCAGCAGACCCACCCAGGCTGAAGCTTTCTTT. The encoded protein is CASRPTQAEAFF.

The CDR3 DNA reads as TGTGCCAGCCAACCAACAACAGGGTCCGGGGAGCTGTTTTTT. Its translation is CASQPTTGSGELFF. The chain couples TRBV7-3 to TRBJ2-2; TRBD1 might be the D (6 bases). Germline loops: CDR1 SGHTA, CDR2 FQGTGA. V was shortened by 8 bases and J by 6 bases, with 16 bases between the two germline ends. There are 14 residues in the CDR3.

J is TRBJ2-2 and V is TRBV4-1, with 11 bases matching TRBD2. This CDR3 comprises 17 residues. Germline values: CDR1 MGHRA, CDR2 YSYEKL. V dropped 1 base and J dropped 3; count of bases not matched to a gene: 4. Here the CDR3 reads CASSQVVLAGDTGELFF. As DNA, the CDR3 is TGCGCCAGCAGCCAAGTCGTACTAGCGGGAGACACCGGGGAGCTGTTTTTT.

The chain uses TRBV14 and TRBJ1-1, with D perhaps TRBD1 (5 bases). Germline values: CDR1 SGHDN, CDR2 FVKESK. V lost 6 bases and J lost 0, with 26 bases in between. This CDR3 spans 19 amino acids. The CDR3 is CASRPRSTGPAGVNTEAFF. CDR3 in DNA: TGTGCCAGCAGACCAAGATCAACAGGACCCGCGGGGGTGAACACTGAAGCTTTCTTT.

The V and J genes are TRBV5-1 and TRBJ1-2, with a weak D call TRBD1 (6 bases). Germline V lookup: CDR1 SGHRS, CDR2 YFSETQ. Trimming left V 4 bases short and J 4 bases short, with 17 bases between. The CDR3 extends over 15 amino acids. The CDR3 sequence: CASSDGGASGYGYTF. The CDR3 nucleotides are TGCGCCAGCAGCGATGGGGGCGCGTCGGGCTATGGCTACACCTTC.

The J gene is TRBJ1-5, the V gene TRBV10-1; D is unclear. Trimming took off 5 bases at V and 9 bases at J, with 11 bases between the two ends. This CDR3 is 12 amino acids long. Germline CDR1 reads WNHNN; CDR2 reads SYGVQD (reference sequence). The CDR3 bases are TGCGCCAGCAGTAACGGACGCAGGCCCCAGCATTTT. Amino acids: CASSNGRRPQHF.

The chain combines TRBV13 with TRBJ1-1, with D maybe TRBD1 (5 bases). The germline V gene has CDR1 PRHDT and CDR2 FYEKMQ (reference sequence). V shed 1 base and J shed 8 bases, with 14 bases lying between them. This CDR3 is 14 amino acids long. The CDR3 bases are TGTGCCAGCAGCTTAGAGCTAGGTCAGGGCGAAGCTTTCTTT. Amino acids: CASSLELGQGEAFF.